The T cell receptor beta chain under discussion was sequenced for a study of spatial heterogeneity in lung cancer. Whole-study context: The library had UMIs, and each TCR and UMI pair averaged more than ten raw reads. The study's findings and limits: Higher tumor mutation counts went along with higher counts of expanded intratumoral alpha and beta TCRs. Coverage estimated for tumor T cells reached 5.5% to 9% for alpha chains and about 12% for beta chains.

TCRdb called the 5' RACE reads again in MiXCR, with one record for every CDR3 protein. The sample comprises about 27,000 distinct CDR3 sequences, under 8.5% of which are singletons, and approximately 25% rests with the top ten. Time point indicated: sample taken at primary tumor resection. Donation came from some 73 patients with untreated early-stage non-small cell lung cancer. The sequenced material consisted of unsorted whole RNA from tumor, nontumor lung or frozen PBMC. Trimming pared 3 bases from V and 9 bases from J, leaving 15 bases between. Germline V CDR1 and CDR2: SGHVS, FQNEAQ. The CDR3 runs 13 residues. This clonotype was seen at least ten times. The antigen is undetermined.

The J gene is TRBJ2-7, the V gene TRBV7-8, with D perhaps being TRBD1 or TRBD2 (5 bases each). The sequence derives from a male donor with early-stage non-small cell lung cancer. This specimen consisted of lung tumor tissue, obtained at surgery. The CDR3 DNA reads TGTGCCAGCAGCTTGGCCGGGACGGGAACGCAGTACTTC. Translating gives CASSLAGTGTQYF.